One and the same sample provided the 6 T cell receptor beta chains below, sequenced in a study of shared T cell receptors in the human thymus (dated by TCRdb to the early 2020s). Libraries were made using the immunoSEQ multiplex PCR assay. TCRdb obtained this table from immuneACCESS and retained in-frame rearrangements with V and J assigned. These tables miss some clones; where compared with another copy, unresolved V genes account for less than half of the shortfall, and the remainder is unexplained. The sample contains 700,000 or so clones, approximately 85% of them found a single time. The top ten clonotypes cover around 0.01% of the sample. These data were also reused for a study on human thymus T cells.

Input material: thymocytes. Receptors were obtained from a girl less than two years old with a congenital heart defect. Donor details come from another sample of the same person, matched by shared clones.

The CDR3 loop reads CASRNRDSNTQYF. In nucleotides, the CDR3 is TGTGCCAGCAGAAACCGGGACAGTAATACGCAGTATTTT. The chain links TRBV6-5 to TRBJ2-3; TRBD1 matches 7 bases. The CDR3 extends over 13 amino acids. Losses at the gene ends were 6 bases for V and 7 bases for J; bases not matched to a gene: 7. CDR1 is MNHEY, CDR2 SVGAGI, per germline.

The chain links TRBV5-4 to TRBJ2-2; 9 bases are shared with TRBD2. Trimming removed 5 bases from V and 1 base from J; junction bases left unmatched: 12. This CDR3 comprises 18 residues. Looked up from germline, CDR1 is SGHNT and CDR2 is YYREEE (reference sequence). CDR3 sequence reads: CASRLPCSGGLNTGELFF. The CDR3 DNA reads TGTGCCAGCAGGCTCCCTTGTAGCGGGGGTTTGAACACCGGGGAGCTGTTTTTT.

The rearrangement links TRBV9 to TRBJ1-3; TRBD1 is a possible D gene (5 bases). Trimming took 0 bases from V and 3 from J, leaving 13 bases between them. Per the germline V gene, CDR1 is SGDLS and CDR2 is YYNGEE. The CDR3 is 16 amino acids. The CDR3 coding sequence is TGTGCCAGCAGCGTAGCTCGAAGGGGTCATGGAAACACCATATATTTT. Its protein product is CASSVARRGHGNTIYF.

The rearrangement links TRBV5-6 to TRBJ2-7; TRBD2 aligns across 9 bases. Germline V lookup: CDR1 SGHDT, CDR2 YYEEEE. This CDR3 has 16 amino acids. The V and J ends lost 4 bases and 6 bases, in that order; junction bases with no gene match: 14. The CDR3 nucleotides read TGTGCCAGCAGCGCTCGAGGGTCTAGCGGGGTTTGCGAGCAGTACTTC. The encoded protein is CASSARGSSGVCEQYF. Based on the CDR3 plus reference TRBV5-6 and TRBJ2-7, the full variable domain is DAGVTQSPTHLIKTRGQQVTLRCSPKSGHDTVSWYQQALGQGPQFIFQYYEEEERQRGNFPDRFSGHQFPNYSSELNVNALLLGDSALYLCASSARGSSGVCEQYFGPGTRLTVT.

The CDR3 here is CASTPTSGAFVVQYF. The DNA for the CDR3 is TGTGCCAGTACACCGACCAGCGGGGCCTTTGTTGTGCAGTACTTC. V is TRBV19 and J is TRBJ2-7, with TRBD2 identical over 7 bases. J lost 9 bases, V lost 7 bases, and 18 bases had no gene match. The CDR3 loop spans 15 amino acids. Germline loops: CDR1 LNHDA, CDR2 SQIVND (reference sequence).

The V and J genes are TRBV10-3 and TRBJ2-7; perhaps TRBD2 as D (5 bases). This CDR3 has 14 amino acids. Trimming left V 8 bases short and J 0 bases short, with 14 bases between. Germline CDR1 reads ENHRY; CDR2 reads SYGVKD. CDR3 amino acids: CAIRSGRTSYEQYF. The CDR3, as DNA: TGTGCCATCCGCAGCGGCAGGACCTCCTACGAGCAGTACTTC.